What follows are 15 T cell receptor beta chains derived from one specimen sequenced in a study of CD8 T cells in ankylosing spondylitis. MiXCR was run by TCRdb on the 5' RACE reads, yielding one entry per CDR3 protein. The table has 150,000 to 200,000 distinct CDR3 sequences, 13% seen once. Material for sequencing was blood, either unsorted or a sorted T cell fraction (not recorded which). These receptors all stem from a female donor with ankylosing spondylitis or in good health (not recorded which).

This clonotype was seen only a few times. The chain couples TRBV20-1 to TRBJ1-1; D is ambiguous. Germline assignment: CDR1 DFQATT and CDR2 SNEGSKA (reference sequence). Trimming took 3 bases from V and 0 from J, leaving 14 bases between them. CDR3 length: 15 amino acids. The CDR3 DNA sequence: TGCAGTGCTAGCCCCCGTTCGACTGTGAACACTGAAGCTTTCTTT. The encoded protein is CSASPRSTVNTEAFF.

The rearrangement links TRBV6-5 to TRBJ1-6; D gene unclear. Germline lookup yields CDR1 MNHEY and CDR2 SVGAGI. The V end lost 4 bases, the J end lost 7 bases, and 14 bases lay between the germline ends. This CDR3 is 15 amino acids long. The chain's CDR3 is CASSCVGGRNSPLHF. The CDR3 DNA sequence: TGTGCCAGCAGTTGCGTGGGAGGGCGGAATTCACCCCTCCACTTT.

This clonotype was seen at least ten times. The chain has TRBV5-1 and TRBJ2-2, with unresolved D. This CDR3 has 13 amino acids. Germline assignment: CDR1 SGHRS and CDR2 YFSETQ. Between the trimmed V and J ends, which lost 1 base and 5 bases, there was a span of 6 bases. The CDR3 is CASSLLRTGELFF. CDR3 in DNA: TGCGCCAGCAGCTTGTTAAGGACCGGGGAGCTGTTTTTT. The whole variable domain, filled in from reference TRBV5-1 and TRBJ2-2, reads KAGVTQTPRYLIKTRGQQVTLSCSPISGHRSVSWYQQTPGQGLQFLFEYFSETQRNKGNFPGRFSGRQFSNSRSEMNVSTLELGDSALYLCASSLLRTGELFFGEGSRLTVL.

Of note for this clonotype: One base away lies a much larger clone, so this may be a sequencing read error. Without the conserved terminal phenylalanine or tryptophan, this CDR3 likely stems from a read error. The chain employs TRBV7-2 and TRBJ2-5, with 9 bases aligning to TRBD1. The V and J ends lost 8 bases and 4 bases, in that order; junction bases with no gene match: 8. This CDR3 spans 14 amino acids. From germline, CDR1 is SGHTA and CDR2 FQGNSA. CDR3 DNA: TGTGCCAGCGAGGAGACAGGGGGTGGAGAGACCCAGTACCTC. This encodes CASEETGGGETQYL.

In this sample, this clonotype turned up many times. This chain links TRBV4-1 with TRBJ2-1; no clear D. Germline V gene lookup returns CDR1 MGHRA and CDR2 YSYEKL. V was shortened by 0 bases and J by 6 bases, with 18 bases between the two germline ends. This CDR3 contains 17 residues. CDR3 region: CASSQDTLDVVSNEQFF. CDR3 in DNA: TGCGCCAGCAGCCAAGATACGTTGGACGTAGTAAGCAATGAGCAGTTCTTC.

This clonotype occurred a few times. The rearrangement uses TRBV4-2 and TRBJ2-7, with 12 bases fitting TRBD1. The CDR3 consists of 15 residues. V shed 5 bases, J shed 3 bases, and the junction held 5 bases outside the gene matches. Germline V gene sequence: CDR1 LGHNA, CDR2 YNFKEQ. The CDR3 nucleotides are TGTGCCAGCAGCTTGGGGACAGGGGGCATCTACGAGCAGTACTTC. It codes for CASSLGTGGIYEQYF.

This clonotype was seen only a few times. This chain connects TRBV18 to TRBJ1-5; D perhaps matches TRBD1 (5 bases). V was trimmed by 2 bases and J by 4 bases, leaving 9 bases between them. The CDR3 sequence is 14 residues long. Germline loops: CDR1 KGHSH, CDR2 LQKENI. The DNA of the CDR3 is TGTGCCAGCTCACCAATCAGGGCTAATCAGCCCCAGCATTTT. The encoded protein is CASSPIRANQPQHF.

This clonotype was seen repeatedly, ten times or more. The V call is TRBV6-1, the J call TRBJ1-6; 8 nucleotides align to TRBD1. The germline CDR1 and CDR2 sequences are MNHNS and SASEGT. J gave up 10 bases and V 6 bases, and 8 bases lay outside the gene matches. The CDR3 is 14 residues long. The CDR3 bases are TGTGCCAGCAGCCACGGACAGGGTGGATCACCCCTCCACTTT. It yields the protein CASSHGQGGSPLHF.

This clonotype was counted a few times. The V and J genes are TRBV19 and TRBJ1-1, with 8 bases lining up with TRBD1. The CDR3 contains 14 residues. Per germline, CDR1 LNHDA and CDR2 SQIVND (reference sequence). After removal of 7 bases from V and 2 bases from J, the junction contained 6 bases not matched to a gene. The CDR3 nucleotides read TGTGCCAGTACTACGACAGGGGTTAACACTGAAGCTTTCTTT. Encoded protein: CASTTTGVNTEAFF.

On this clonotype: This may stem from a read error, because a much larger clone lies one nucleotide away. The CDR3 coding sequence is TGTACCAGCAGCTTAGATTCGGCCGGGGAGCTGTTTTTT. This translates into CTSSLDSAGELFF. V is TRBV11-3 and J is TRBJ2-2; D call uncertain. The CDR3 is 13 residues long. CDR1 SGHNT and CDR2 YENEEA come from the germline V gene.

The CDR3 nucleotides read TGTGCCAGCAGCTTGACGGAATTCAGTTATGGCTACACCTTC. Protein: CASSLTEFSYGYTF. The chain employs TRBV5-4 and TRBJ1-2; D is uncertain. Germline V gives CDR1 SGHNT, CDR2 YYREEE (reference sequence). The germline V and J ends were trimmed by 1 base and 5 bases, with 12 bases remaining between them. The CDR3 consists of 14 residues.

This clonotype was picked up many times. The J gene is TRBJ1-1, the V gene TRBV5-1; possible D gene TRBD1, 6 bases. The V gene lost 7 bases and the J gene lost 8 bases, with 18 bases spanning the gap. CDR1 and CDR2 (germline): SGHRS, YFSETQ. The CDR3 covers 13 residues. The CDR3 loop is CASHVVPTGEAFF. The CDR3 DNA sequence: TGCGCCAGCCACGTCGTGCCGACAGGCGAAGCTTTCTTT.

The chain links TRBV20-1 to TRBJ2-7, with TRBD2 as a possible D gene (5 bases). There are 15 residues in the CDR3. V was shortened by 4 bases and J by 2 bases, with 18 bases between the two germline ends. Germline V gene sequence: CDR1 DFQATT, CDR2 SNEGSKA (reference sequence). The CDR3 sequence is CSATKPSHGPYEQYF. The CDR3 coding sequence is TGCAGTGCTACCAAGCCTAGCCATGGGCCCTACGAGCAGTACTTC.

This clonotype occurred many times. The chain is built from TRBV5-1 and TRBJ2-1, with unresolved D. Per the germline V gene, CDR1 is SGHRS and CDR2 is YFSETQ. The CDR3 extends over 14 amino acids. Trimming pared 3 bases from V and 2 bases from J, leaving 9 bases between. Here the CDR3 DNA reads TGCGCCAGCAGCTCGGAACTCCCCTACAATGAGCAGTTCTTC. Its protein product is CASSSELPYNEQFF. The complete variable domain, with remaining parts taken from reference TRBV5-1 and TRBJ2-1, reads KAGVTQTPRYLIKTRGQQVTLSCSPISGHRSVSWYQQTPGQGLQFLFEYFSETQRNKGNFPGRFSGRQFSNSRSEMNVSTLELGDSALYLCASSSELPYNEQFFGPGTRLTVL.

This clonotype was observed once. This may arise from a read error, as a much more abundant clone is one base away. The CDR3 bases are TGCGCCGGCAGCCAAGATACAGGACAGGGCTCTAGCTACACCTTC. It translates to CAGSQDTGQGSSYTF. V usage is TRBV4-3 and J usage is TRBJ1-2; TRBD1 matches 8 bases. The CDR3 has 15 amino acids. Looked up from germline, CDR1 is LGHNA and CDR2 is YSLEER.